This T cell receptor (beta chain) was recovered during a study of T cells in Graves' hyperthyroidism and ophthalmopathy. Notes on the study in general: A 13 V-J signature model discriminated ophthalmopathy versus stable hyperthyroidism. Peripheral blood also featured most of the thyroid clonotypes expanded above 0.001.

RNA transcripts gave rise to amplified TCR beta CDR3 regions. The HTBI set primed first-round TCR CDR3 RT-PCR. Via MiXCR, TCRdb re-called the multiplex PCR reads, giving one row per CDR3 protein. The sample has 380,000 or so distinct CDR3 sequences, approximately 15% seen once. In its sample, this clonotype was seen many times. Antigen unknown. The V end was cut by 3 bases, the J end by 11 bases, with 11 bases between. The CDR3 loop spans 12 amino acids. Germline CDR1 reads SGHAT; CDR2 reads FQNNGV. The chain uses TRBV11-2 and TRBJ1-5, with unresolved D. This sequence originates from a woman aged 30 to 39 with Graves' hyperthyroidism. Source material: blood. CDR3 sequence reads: CASSFGDGSQHF. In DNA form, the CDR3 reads TGTGCCAGCAGCTTTGGCGATGGGTCCCAGCATTTT.